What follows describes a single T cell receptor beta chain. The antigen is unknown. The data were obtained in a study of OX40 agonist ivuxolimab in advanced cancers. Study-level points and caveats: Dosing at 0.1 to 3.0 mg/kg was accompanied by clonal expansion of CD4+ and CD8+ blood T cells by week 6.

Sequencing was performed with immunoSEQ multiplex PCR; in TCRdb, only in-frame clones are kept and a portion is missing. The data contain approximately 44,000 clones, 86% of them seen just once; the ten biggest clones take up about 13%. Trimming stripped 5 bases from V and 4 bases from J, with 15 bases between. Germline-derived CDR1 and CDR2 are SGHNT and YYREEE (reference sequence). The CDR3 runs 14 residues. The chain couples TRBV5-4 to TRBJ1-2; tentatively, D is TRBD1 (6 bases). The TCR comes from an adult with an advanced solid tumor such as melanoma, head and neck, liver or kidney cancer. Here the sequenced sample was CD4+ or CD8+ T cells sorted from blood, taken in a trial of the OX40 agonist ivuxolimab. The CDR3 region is CASSTEGGAYGYTF. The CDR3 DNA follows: TGTGCCAGCAGTACCGAGGGGGGGGCCTATGGCTACACCTTC.